This T cell receptor (beta chain) was captured in a study of cytomegalovirus exposure and HLA in healthy donors. Study findings and constraints: A later analysis reportedly found that, within productive TCRs, an Asian-associated ancestry cluster had fewer N-insertions than the mean observed across the roughly 700 donors.

On this clone: The antigen remains undetermined.

The CDR3 has 14 residues. Germline V gene data show CDR1 as SGHDT and CDR2 as YYEEEE. V lost 4 bases to trimming and J lost 2 bases, with 9 bases between them. The PCR used 60 Vbeta and 13 Jbeta primers. Clones were read by immunoSEQ multiplex PCR, and TCRdb kept only the in-frame ones, dropping some. Of about 260,000 clones detected, 84% appear once; the ten largest clones hold 2% to 2.5%. The rearrangement joins TRBV5-6 to TRBJ2-2; the D is unclear. Sequenced input: PBMCs. The receptor was derived from a woman between 40 and 55 years old in good health and CMV-seropositive. CDR3 bases: TGTGCCAGCAGCGTCGACTTTAACACCGGGGAGCTGTTTTTT. Translating gives CASSVDFNTGELFF.